Reported below is one TCR beta chain. Antigen: not known. These data belong to a study of cytomegalovirus exposure and HLA in healthy donors. Looked up from germline, CDR1 is KGHSH and CDR2 is LQKENI. This CDR3 region has 13 residues. Trimming cost V 5 bases and J 5 bases, with 10 bases left between them. Measured with immunoSEQ multiplex PCR; TCRdb has only the in-frame clones, and not every one. The sample has about 170,000 clones; roughly nine tenths are singletons. Study-wide results and caveats: Rare TCR sequences predominated, though certain public TCRs were found in many donors.

This clonotype was obtained from a woman aged 18-29 years in good health and CMV-seropositive. The chain recombines TRBV18 with TRBJ2-1; no clear D. Source material: PBMCs. This CDR3 is CASSDSRDNEQFF. In nucleotides, the CDR3 is TGTGCCAGCTCAGACTCCCGGGACAATGAGCAGTTCTTC.